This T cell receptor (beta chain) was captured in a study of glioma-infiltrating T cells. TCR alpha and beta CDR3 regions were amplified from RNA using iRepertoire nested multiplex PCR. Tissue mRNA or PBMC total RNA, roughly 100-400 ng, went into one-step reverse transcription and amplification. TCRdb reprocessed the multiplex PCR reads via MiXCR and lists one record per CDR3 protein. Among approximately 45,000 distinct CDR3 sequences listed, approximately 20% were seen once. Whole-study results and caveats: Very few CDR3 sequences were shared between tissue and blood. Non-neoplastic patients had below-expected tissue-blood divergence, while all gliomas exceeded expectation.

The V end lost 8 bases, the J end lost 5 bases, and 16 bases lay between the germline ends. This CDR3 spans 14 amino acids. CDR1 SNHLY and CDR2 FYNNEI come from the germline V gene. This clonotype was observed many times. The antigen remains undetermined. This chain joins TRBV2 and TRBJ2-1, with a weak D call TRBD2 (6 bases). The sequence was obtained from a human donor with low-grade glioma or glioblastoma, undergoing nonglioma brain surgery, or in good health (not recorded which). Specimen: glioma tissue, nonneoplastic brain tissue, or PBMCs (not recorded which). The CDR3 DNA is TGTGCCAGCCCCTGGGGGGAGCTAAACAATGAGCAGTTCTTC. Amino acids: CASPWGELNNEQFF.